A selection of T cell receptor beta chains follows, all from one sample in a study of blood T cell repertoires in COVID-19. Here immunoSEQ multiplex PCR was the method, and the copy in TCRdb shows in-frame clones only, minus some. Of approximately 15,000 clones in the sample, around 90% were seen once. Sequencing used peripheral blood. Receptors originate from a man aged 55 to 69 with active COVID-19. Both conserved end residues are part of each CDR3. D genes are given only for firm matches. Rows may omit the clone size; those that give it use once, few, many or a size class.

D,J,V,size,CDR3,DNA
TRBD1,TRBJ1-4,TRBV5-5,-,CASSMHNRGFEEKLFF,TGTGCCAGCAGCATGCACAACAGGGGCTTTGAGGAAAAACTGTTTTTT
-,TRBJ1-1,TRBV6-5,-,CASQYSRNTEAFF,TGTGCCAGCCAATACAGCAGGAACACTGAAGCTTTCTTT
-,TRBJ2-2,TRBV1,large,CTSSPGTSFNSGRYTGELFF,TGCACCAGCAGTCCGGGGACTAGTTTTAATTCGGGGAGATACACCGGGGAGCTGTTTTTT
TRBD1,TRBJ2-7,TRBV15,-,CATRGERGTGDPYEQYF,TGTGCCACCAGGGGTGAGAGGGGGACAGGGGATCCCTACGAGCAGTACTTC
-,TRBJ1-4,TRBV7-9,once,CASSPISRSNEKLFF,TGTGCCAGCAGCCCAATATCGAGGTCAAATGAAAAACTGTTTTTT
TRBD1,TRBJ1-6,TRBV11-2,-,CASSRKDRNDSPLHF,TGTGCCAGCAGCCGCAAGGACAGGAACGATTCACCCCTCCACTTT
-,TRBJ1-2,TRBV5-4,-,CASRLMSAAEQGGYTF,TGTGCCAGCAGGTTGATGTCGGCAGCAGAACAGGGCGGCTACACCTTC
TRBD1,TRBJ1-2,TRBV18,once,CASSLSRQGANYGYTF,TGTGCCAGCTCACTATCCAGACAGGGGGCTAACTATGGCTACACCTTC
-,TRBJ2-7,TRBV7-9,-,CASSSTGASRPYEQYF,TGTGCCAGCAGCTCAACTGGAGCCTCTAGACCCTACGAGCAGTACTTC
TRBD2,TRBJ2-5,TRBV5-1,-,CASSLGLAGEVETQYF,TGCGCCAGCAGCTTGGGACTAGCGGGGGAGGTAGAGACCCAGTACTTC
TRBD1,TRBJ2-7,TRBV5-4,-,CASSQGQGIYEQYF,TGTGCCAGCAGCCAAGGACAGGGAATATACGAGCAGTACTTC
-,TRBJ2-1,TRBV7-3,-,CASSVSRDIAYNEQFF,TGTGCCAGCAGCGTCTCACGGGACATCGCCTACAATGAGCAGTTCTTC
-,TRBJ1-5,TRBV15,-,CATSRDPGEPQHF,TGTGCCACCAGCAGAGATCCGGGGGAGCCCCAGCATTTT
TRBD2,TRBJ2-5,TRBV4-1,-,CASSPGGAKETQYF,TGCGCCAGCAGCCCGGGGGGGGCGAAGGAGACCCAGTACTTC
-,TRBJ2-5,TRBV19,-,CASNKDSSGETQYF,TGTGCCAGTAACAAAGACTCCTCGGGAGAGACCCAGTACTTC
TRBD2,TRBJ2-3,TRBV5-1,-,CASSLDPSGASDTQYF,TGCGCCAGCAGCTTGGATCCTAGCGGGGCCTCAGATACGCAGTATTTT
-,TRBJ1-6,TRBV28,-,CASSPPRGSDRHSPLHF,TGTGCCAGCAGTCCCCCGAGGGGGTCGGATCGCCATTCACCCCTCCACTTT
-,TRBJ1-1,TRBV6-5,-,CASSYSMGGNTEAFF,TGTGCCAGCAGTTACTCGATGGGGGGGAACACTGAAGCTTTCTTT
-,TRBJ2-3,TRBV5-1,-,CASRETPGLQSYF,TGCGCCAGCAGAGAAACGCCGGGACTCCAAAGTTATTTT
-,TRBJ2-2,TRBV6-5,-,CASTPRAGYTGELFF,TGTGCCAGCACCCCACGTGCGGGGTACACCGGGGAGCTGTTTTTT
TRBD2,TRBJ2-3,TRBV5-4,-,CASSPGLAGGSTDTQYF,TGTGCCAGCAGCCCTGGACTAGCGGGGGGAAGCACAGATACGCAGTATTTT
-,TRBJ1-3,TRBV5-1,-,CASSSQATGNTIYF,TGCGCCAGCAGCTCACAGGCTACTGGAAACACCATATATTTT
-,TRBJ2-1,TRBV10-3,-,CAIRGQSEYNEQFF,TGTGCCATCAGGGGGCAGTCGGAATACAATGAGCAGTTCTTC
TRBD1,TRBJ1-1,TRBV7-9,-,CASSLVGTGGEDAFF,TGTGCCAGCAGCTTAGTTGGGACAGGGGGCGAGGATGCTTTCTTT
TRBD1,TRBJ1-1,TRBV10-3,once,CAISDGQGAVGTEAFF,TGTGCCATCAGTGATGGACAGGGGGCGGTTGGCACTGAAGCTTTCTTT
-,TRBJ2-2,TRBV5-5,few,CASSVDPHGSTGELFF,TGTGCCAGCAGCGTTGACCCTCATGGGAGCACCGGGGAGCTGTTTTTT
-,TRBJ1-4,TRBV28,-,CASTERPPHEKLFF,TGTGCCAGCACCGAGAGGCCCCCGCATGAAAAACTGTTTTTT
TRBD2,TRBJ2-1,TRBV27,-,CASSHPTLAGEYNEQFF,TGTGCCAGCAGCCACCCGACTCTAGCGGGGGAATACAATGAGCAGTTCTTC
TRBD1,TRBJ1-4,TRBV29-1,-,CSGFTGDRELFF,TGCAGCGGATTCACAGGGGACCGGGAACTGTTTTTT
-,TRBJ1-6,TRBV19,-,CASSKQNSPLHF,TGTGCCAGTAGTAAACAGAATTCACCCCTCCACTTT